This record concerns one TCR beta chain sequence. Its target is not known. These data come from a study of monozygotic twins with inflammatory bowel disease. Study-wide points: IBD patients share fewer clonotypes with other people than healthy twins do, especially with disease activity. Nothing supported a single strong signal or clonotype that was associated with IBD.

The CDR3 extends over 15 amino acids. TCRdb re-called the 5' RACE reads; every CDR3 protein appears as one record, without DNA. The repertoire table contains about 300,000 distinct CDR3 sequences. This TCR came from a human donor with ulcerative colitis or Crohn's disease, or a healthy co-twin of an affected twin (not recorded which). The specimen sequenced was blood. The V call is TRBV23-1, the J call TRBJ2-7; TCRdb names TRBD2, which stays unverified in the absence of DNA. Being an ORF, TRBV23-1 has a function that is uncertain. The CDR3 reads CASSQSGLAIYEQYF.